Below, 4 T cell receptor beta chains from the same sample are listed, as sequenced in a study of blood T cell repertoires in COVID-19. Measured with immunoSEQ multiplex PCR; TCRdb has only the in-frame clones, and not every one. The table includes roughly 250,000 clones, about nine tenths detected once. Source material: peripheral blood. All receptors derive from a woman aged 30 to 39 with COVID-19, enrolled during active disease.

This clone was recorded once. The chain uses TRBV7-8 and TRBJ1-2; D unclear. Germline CDR1 and CDR2: SGHVS and FQNEAQ. The V and J ends lost 3 bases and 0 bases respectively, with 11 bases between them. The CDR3 extends over 15 amino acids. In DNA form, the CDR3 reads TGTGCCAGCAGCTTCCGGGAACCTCCTAACTATGGCTACACCTTC. The encoded protein is CASSFREPPNYGYTF.

In its sample, this clone was seen a few times. The V gene is TRBV19, the J gene TRBJ1-1; no clear D gene. Germline V gene sequence: CDR1 LNHDA, CDR2 SQIVND (reference sequence). This CDR3 comprises 13 residues. Trimming left V 4 bases short and J 8 bases short, with 14 bases between. CDR3 region: CASSTLSREEAFF. In nucleotides, the CDR3 is TGTGCCAGTAGTACCCTATCCCGGGAAGAAGCTTTCTTT.

This chain links TRBV4-1 with TRBJ1-1; the D gene is possibly TRBD1 (5 bases). Trimming took 4 bases from V and 4 from J, leaving 13 bases between them. The V gene's germline CDR1 is MGHRA and CDR2 YSYEKL. The CDR3 is 14 amino acids. The CDR3 region is CASSPVGGVTEAFF. The CDR3 region has the DNA TGCGCCAGCAGCCCCGTTGGAGGGGTCACTGAAGCTTTCTTT.

This chain links TRBV18 with TRBJ2-1; 12 bases match TRBD2. The CDR3 runs to 15 residues. V was clipped by 4 bases and J by 8 bases; unmatched bases: 6. Germline lookup yields CDR1 KGHSH and CDR2 LQKENI. CDR3 sequence (DNA): TGTGCCAGCTCACTTACTAGCGGGGGGCCCGATGAGCAGTTCTTC. This codes for CASSLTSGGPDEQFF. The full variable domain, rest sourced from reference TRBV18 and TRBJ2-1, is NAGVMQNPRHLVRRRGQEARLRCSPMKGHSHVYWYRQLPEEGLKFMVYLQKENIIDESGMPKERFSAEFPKEGPSILRIQQVVRGDSAAYFCASSLTSGGPDEQFFGPGTRLTVL.